Shown below are 18 T cell receptor beta chains from a single sample sequenced in a study of control samples from healthy donors and cancer patients. TCRdb keeps only in-frame clones here, not all; method: immunoSEQ multiplex PCR. The data contain 15,000 to 19,000 clones, 85% to 90% of them singletons. The sequenced sample was PBMCs. All receptors derive from a woman between 65 and 79 years old with colorectal cancer.

The rearrangement links TRBV7-3 to TRBJ2-1, with D perhaps matching TRBD2 (7 bases). V was trimmed by 1 base and J by 2 bases, leaving 12 bases between them. CDR3 length equals 16 residues. CDR1 is SGHTA and CDR2 is FQGTGA in the germline V gene. Here the CDR3 reads CASSLKGGAPYNEQFF. The CDR3 DNA reads TGTGCCAGCAGCTTAAAGGGGGGGGCCCCCTACAATGAGCAGTTCTTC.

In this sample, this clone turned up once. The chain links TRBV6-5 to TRBJ2-7; perhaps TRBD1 as D (5 bases). The CDR3 contains 15 residues. Germline V CDR1 and CDR2: MNHEY, SVGAGI. Between the trimmed V and J ends, which lost 4 bases and 1 base, there was a span of 14 bases. The chain's CDR3 is CASSFVQDTSYEQYF. The CDR3, as DNA: TGTGCCAGCAGTTTTGTTCAGGACACATCCTACGAGCAGTACTTC.

The rearrangement links TRBV29-1 to TRBJ2-3, with D perhaps assigned TRBD1 or TRBD2 (5 bases each). The germline V gene has CDR1 SQVTM and CDR2 ANQGSEA. Trimming took 0 bases from V and 6 from J, leaving 16 bases between them. The CDR3 is made up of 15 amino acids. Here the CDR3 DNA reads TGCAGCGTTGAAGAATTGTGGGACCTAACGGATACGCAGTATTTT. This encodes CSVEELWDLTDTQYF.

The chain recombines TRBV4-2 with TRBJ2-1, with TRBD2 identical over 7 bases. Germline V gene data show CDR1 as LGHNA and CDR2 as YNFKEQ. The CDR3 totals 20 residues. Losses at the gene ends were 0 bases for V and 7 bases for J; bases not matched to a gene: 21. DNA for the CDR3: TGTGCCAGCAGCCAAGATCGATCGATCCGGGGGAGGGCCTTGGGGAATGAGCAGTTCTTC. It specifies CASSQDRSIRGRALGNEQFF.

The genes are TRBV6-5 and TRBJ1-4, with 7 positions matching TRBD1. Trimming removed 4 bases from V and 8 bases from J; junction bases left unmatched: 4. The V gene's germline CDR1 is MNHEY and CDR2 SVGAGI. The CDR3 loop spans 13 amino acids. Here the CDR3 DNA reads TGTGCCAGCAGTTTCCAGGGGGGAGAAAAACTGTTTTTT. Translated: CASSFQGGEKLFF.

V gene TRBV6-2 or TRBV6-3 combines with J gene TRBJ2-7; TRBD1 agrees at 10 bases. Trimming removed 0 bases from V and 4 bases from J; junction bases left unmatched: 12. In germline, CDR1 is MNHEY, CDR2 SVGEGT. This CDR3 is 18 amino acids long. The CDR3 bases are TGTGCCAGCAGTTACTCGCGCCCCGGACAGGGGGGCGCTTACGAGCAGTACTTC. It codes for CASSYSRPGQGGAYEQYF.

This clone was observed a single time. CDR3 nucleotide sequence: TGTGCCAGCAGTGAACGACCCCGCGGCACAGATACGCAGTATTTT. Amino acid sequence: CASSERPRGTDTQYF. The V gene is TRBV6-1, the J gene TRBJ2-3; D remains unclear. The CDR3 is 15 residues long. The germline V gene has CDR1 MNHNS and CDR2 SASEGT. The V gene lost 2 bases and the J gene lost 1 base, with 10 bases spanning the gap.

The chain uses TRBV12-2 and TRBJ2-3; no DNA check was done on the table's D call, TRBD1. TRBV12-2 is a known pseudogene. CDR3 length: 13 residues. CDR3 in amino acids: CASRTGGGYTQYF. The CDR3 nucleotides read TGTGCAAGTCGCACAGGGGGGGGCTATACGCAGTATTTT.

The gene calls are TRBV24-1 and TRBJ2-6; weak D call: TRBD1 (5 bases). Germline V CDR1 and CDR2: KGHDR, SFDVKD. CDR3 length: 14 amino acids. Trimming stripped 4 bases from V and 12 bases from J, with 15 bases between. This CDR3 is CATSDFRQSSVLTF. The CDR3 nucleotides read TGTGCCACCAGTGACTTTCGACAGTCTTCCGTCCTGACTTTC.

The chain employs TRBV14 and TRBJ2-2; D might be TRBD1 (6 bases). The CDR3 runs to 16 residues. Germline CDR1 and CDR2: SGHDN and FVKESK. V lost 4 bases and J lost 2, with 14 bases in between. CDR3 nucleotides: TGTGCCAGCAGCCGCCTCCCGACAGGAAACACCGGGGAGCTGTTTTTT. This gives the protein CASSRLPTGNTGELFF.

CDR3 in DNA: TGTGCCAGCAGCCGTTCGTTGACAGGGCGAGCAGATACGCAGTATTTT. Protein product: CASSRSLTGRADTQYF. The chain recombines TRBV7-2 with TRBJ2-3; TRBD1 agrees at 7 bases. CDR3 length: 16 amino acids. Germline CDR1 reads SGHTA; CDR2 reads FQGNSA. The V and J ends lost 5 bases and 4 bases, in that order; junction bases with no gene match: 12.

V and J are TRBV7-6 and TRBJ1-2; D may be TRBD1 (6 bases). This CDR3 has 15 amino acids. Trimming shortened V by 2 bases and J by 8 bases, and 18 bases separated the two germline ends. Germline CDR1 and CDR2: SGHVS and FNYEAQ. DNA for the CDR3: TGTGCCAGCAGCTTAACCGGGACACCCGCTGCAGGCTACACCTTC. This codes for CASSLTGTPAAGYTF.

V is TRBV30 and J is TRBJ2-1; D remains unclear. The V and J ends lost 0 bases and 9 bases respectively, with 9 bases between them. This CDR3 spans 12 amino acids. CDR1 is GTSNPN and CDR2 is SVGIG in the germline V gene (reference sequence). The CDR3 sequence is CAWSVLETEQFF. CDR3 DNA: TGTGCCTGGAGTGTACTTGAGACTGAGCAGTTCTTC. The full variable domain, rest sourced from reference TRBV30 and TRBJ2-1, is SQTIHQWPATLVQPVGSPLSLECTVEGTSNPNLYWYRQAAGRGLQLLFYSVGIGQISSEVPQNLSASRPQDRQFILSSKKLLLSDSGFYLCAWSVLETEQFFGPGTRLTVL.

This chain links TRBV7-3 with TRBJ1-1; no reliable D call. The CDR3 loop spans 14 amino acids. V was clipped by 5 bases and J by 4 bases, with 14 bases between them. Per the germline V gene, CDR1 is SGHTA and CDR2 is FQGTGA. The CDR3 sequence is CASSPLGGFTEAFF. The CDR3 DNA is TGTGCCAGCAGCCCACTGGGAGGGTTCACTGAAGCTTTCTTT.

The chain joins TRBV7-3 to TRBJ1-3, with 10 nucleotides matching TRBD1. V gave up 5 bases and J gave up 2 bases; unmatched junction bases: 3. The CDR3 totals 15 residues. Germline V gene data show CDR1 as SGHTA and CDR2 as FQGTGA. The CDR3 DNA is TGTGCCAGCAGCCAAGGACAGGGGGCTGGAAACACCATATATTTT. It specifies CASSQGQGAGNTIYF.

The chain recombines TRBV7-9 with TRBJ2-5, with D unclear. With 0 bases removed from V and 5 bases from J, the gap between germline ends came to 16 bases. The CDR3 has 16 amino acids. Germline-derived CDR1 and CDR2 are SEHNR and FQNEAQ (reference sequence). CDR3 loop: CASSLARIIGRETQYF. The CDR3 DNA reads as TGTGCCAGCAGCTTAGCCAGAATCATAGGGCGGGAGACCCAGTACTTC.

The chain is built from TRBV29-1 and TRBJ1-4, with D possibly matching TRBD1 (5 bases). CDR3 length equals 12 residues. Trimming cost V 7 bases and J 5 bases, with 11 bases left between them. Germline lookup yields CDR1 SQVTM and CDR2 ANQGSEA. In DNA, the CDR3 is TGCAGCGCTTTAGGACAAAATGAAAAACTGTTTTTT. Protein sequence: CSALGQNEKLFF.

The V gene is TRBV7-9, the J gene TRBJ1-4; 7 bases map to TRBD1. The CDR3 loop spans 16 amino acids. Looked up from germline, CDR1 is SEHNR and CDR2 is FQNEAQ (reference sequence). With V trimmed by 5 bases and J by 3 bases, 9 bases remained unmatched. CDR3 sequence: CASSAPHRGPNEKLFF. DNA of the CDR3: TGTGCCAGCAGCGCGCCACACAGGGGACCTAATGAAAAACTGTTTTTT.